This T cell receptor beta chain originates from a study of blood T cells in healthy people across ages. The CDR3 runs 20 residues. The ends lost 0 bases at V and 2 bases at J; junction bases unmatched: 12. Germline loops: CDR1 MNHEY, CDR2 SVGAGI. General observations from the study: Diversity estimated from one million T cells was considered an underestimate.

Together with a sample-barcoded 5' primer, a J-beta primer mix was included in a second PCR lasting about 7 to 12 cycles. MiXCR, applied by TCRdb to the 5' RACE reads, yields one record per CDR3 protein. The sample shows about 800,000 distinct CDR3 sequences, roughly 50% of them seen only once. On this clonotype itself: Its antigen remains unidentified.

Source material: blood. The chain uses TRBV6-5 and TRBJ2-5; 13 bases match TRBD2. The source is a young man in good health. Written as DNA, the CDR3 is TGTGCCAGCAGTTACTCATCACTAGCGGGGGGGCGGTTACTACAAGAGACCCAGTACTTC. As protein: CASSYSSLAGGRLLQETQYF.